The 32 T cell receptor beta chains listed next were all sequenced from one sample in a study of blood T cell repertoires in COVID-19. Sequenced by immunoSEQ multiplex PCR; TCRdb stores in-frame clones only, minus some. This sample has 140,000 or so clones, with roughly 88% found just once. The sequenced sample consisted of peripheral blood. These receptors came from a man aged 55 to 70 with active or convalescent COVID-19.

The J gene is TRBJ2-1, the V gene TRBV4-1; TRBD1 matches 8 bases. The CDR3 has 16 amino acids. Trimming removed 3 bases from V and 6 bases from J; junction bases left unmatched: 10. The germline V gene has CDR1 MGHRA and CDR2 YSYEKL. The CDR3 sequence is CASSQGPDRVLNEQFF. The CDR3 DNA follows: TGCGCCAGCAGCCAGGGGCCGGACAGGGTCCTCAATGAGCAGTTCTTC.

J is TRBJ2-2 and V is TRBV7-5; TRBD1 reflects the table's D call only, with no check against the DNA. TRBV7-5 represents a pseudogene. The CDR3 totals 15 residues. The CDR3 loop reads CARSLEGQNTGELFF. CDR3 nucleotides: TGTGCCAGAAGCTTAGAGGGACAGAACACCGGGGAGCTGTTTTTT.

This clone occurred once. The CDR3, as DNA: TGTGCCAGCAGCTCACTAGCGGGAGGGCCTTTGGGCAATGAGCAGTTCTTC. Amino acids: CASSSLAGGPLGNEQFF. The gene calls are TRBV7-8 and TRBJ2-1; 13 bases are shared with TRBD2. CDR1 and CDR2 (germline): SGHVS, FQNEAQ. J gave up 6 bases and V 4 bases, and 9 bases lay outside the gene matches. The CDR3 runs to 17 residues.

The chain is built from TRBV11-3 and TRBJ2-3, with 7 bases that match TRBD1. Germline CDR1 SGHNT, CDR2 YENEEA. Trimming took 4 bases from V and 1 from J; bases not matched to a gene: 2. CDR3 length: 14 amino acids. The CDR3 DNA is TGTGCCAGCAGCTCTACAGGGGGCACAGATACGCAGTATTTT. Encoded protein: CASSSTGGTDTQYF.

The CDR3: CATSEGRGGNTIYF. The CDR3 DNA reads TGTGCCACCAGTGAGGGAAGGGGTGGAAACACCATATATTTT. The chain uses TRBV24-1 and TRBJ1-3; possibly TRBD1 for D (5 bases). The CDR3 extends over 14 amino acids. The V gene's germline CDR1 is KGHDR and CDR2 SFDVKD. Trimming took 4 bases from V and 3 from J, leaving 9 bases between them.

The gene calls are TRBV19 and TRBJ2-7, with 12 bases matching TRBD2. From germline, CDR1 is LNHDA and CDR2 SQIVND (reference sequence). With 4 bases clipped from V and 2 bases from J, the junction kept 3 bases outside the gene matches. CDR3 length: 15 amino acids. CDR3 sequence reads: CASSTGLAGPYEQYF. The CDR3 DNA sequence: TGTGCCAGTAGTACCGGACTAGCGGGACCCTACGAGCAGTACTTC.

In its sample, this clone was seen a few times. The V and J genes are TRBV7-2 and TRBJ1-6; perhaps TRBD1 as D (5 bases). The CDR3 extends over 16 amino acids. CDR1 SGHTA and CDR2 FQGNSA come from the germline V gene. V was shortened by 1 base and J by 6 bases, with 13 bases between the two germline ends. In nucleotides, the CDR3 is TGTGCCAGCAGCTTAGAAGGGAGGGGTCTTAATTCACCCCTCCACTTT. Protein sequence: CASSLEGRGLNSPLHF.

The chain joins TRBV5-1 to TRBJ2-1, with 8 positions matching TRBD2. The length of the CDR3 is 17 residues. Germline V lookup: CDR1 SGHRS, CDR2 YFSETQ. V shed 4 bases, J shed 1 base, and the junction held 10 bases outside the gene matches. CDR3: CASSPIASGRSYNEQFF. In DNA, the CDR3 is TGCGCCAGCAGCCCGATAGCAAGCGGGAGATCCTACAATGAGCAGTTCTTC.

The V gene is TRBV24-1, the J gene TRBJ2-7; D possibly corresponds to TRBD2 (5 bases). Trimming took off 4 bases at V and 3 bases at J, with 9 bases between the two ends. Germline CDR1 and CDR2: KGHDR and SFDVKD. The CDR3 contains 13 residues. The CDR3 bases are TGTGCCACCAGTGAACCACGGGGCTACGAGCAGTACTTC. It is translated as CATSEPRGYEQYF.

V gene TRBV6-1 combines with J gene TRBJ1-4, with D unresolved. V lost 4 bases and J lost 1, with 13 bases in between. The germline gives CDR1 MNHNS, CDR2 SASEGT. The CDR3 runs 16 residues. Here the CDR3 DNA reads TGTGCCAGCAGTGTGTCTCGGGTCCGAACTAATGAAAAACTGTTTTTT. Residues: CASSVSRVRTNEKLFF.

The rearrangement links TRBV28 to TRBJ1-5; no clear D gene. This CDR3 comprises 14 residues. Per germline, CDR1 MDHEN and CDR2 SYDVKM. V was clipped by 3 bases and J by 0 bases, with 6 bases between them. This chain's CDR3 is CASSFWASNQPQHF. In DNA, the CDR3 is TGTGCCAGCAGTTTTTGGGCTAGCAATCAGCCCCAGCATTTT.

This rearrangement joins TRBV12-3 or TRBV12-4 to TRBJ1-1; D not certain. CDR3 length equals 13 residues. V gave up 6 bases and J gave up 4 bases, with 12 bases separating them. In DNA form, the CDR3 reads TGTGCCAGCAGGGTTGGGGAGGGCACTGAAGCTTTCTTT. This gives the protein CASRVGEGTEAFF.

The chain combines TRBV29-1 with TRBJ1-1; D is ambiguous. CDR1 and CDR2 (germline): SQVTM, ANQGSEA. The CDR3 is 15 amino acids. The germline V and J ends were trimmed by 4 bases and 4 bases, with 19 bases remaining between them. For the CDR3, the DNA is TGCAGCGTTGCCCTTAGGTTTAAAGCGGGCACTGAAGCTTTCTTT. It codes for CSVALRFKAGTEAFF.

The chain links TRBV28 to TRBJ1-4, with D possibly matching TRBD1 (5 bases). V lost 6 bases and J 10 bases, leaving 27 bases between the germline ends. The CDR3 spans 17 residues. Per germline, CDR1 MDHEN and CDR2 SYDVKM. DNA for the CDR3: TGTGCCAGCAGCCGGGGGGGACGCCAAAGTCGGATTGGAAAACTGTTTTTT. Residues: CASSRGGRQSRIGKLFF.

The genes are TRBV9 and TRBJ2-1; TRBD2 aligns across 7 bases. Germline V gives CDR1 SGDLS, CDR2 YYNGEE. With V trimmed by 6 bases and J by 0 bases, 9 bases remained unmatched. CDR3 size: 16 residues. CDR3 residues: CASTSGLSSSYNEQFF. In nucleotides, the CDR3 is TGTGCCAGCACCTCGGGACTATCTAGCTCCTACAATGAGCAGTTCTTC.

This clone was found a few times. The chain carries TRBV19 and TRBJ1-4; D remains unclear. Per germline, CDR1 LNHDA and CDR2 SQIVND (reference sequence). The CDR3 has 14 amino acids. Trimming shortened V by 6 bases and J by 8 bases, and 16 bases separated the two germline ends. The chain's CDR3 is CASSLHRRGEKLFF. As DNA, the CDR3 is TGTGCCAGTAGCTTACATCGAAGAGGGGAAAAACTGTTTTTT.

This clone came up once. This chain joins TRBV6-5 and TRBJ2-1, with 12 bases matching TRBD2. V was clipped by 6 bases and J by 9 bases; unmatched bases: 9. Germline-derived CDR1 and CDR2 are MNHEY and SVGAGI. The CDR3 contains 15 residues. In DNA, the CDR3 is TGTGCCAGCAGACTTCTAGCGGGAGGGGCGGGTGAGCAGTTCTTC. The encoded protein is CASRLLAGGAGEQFF.

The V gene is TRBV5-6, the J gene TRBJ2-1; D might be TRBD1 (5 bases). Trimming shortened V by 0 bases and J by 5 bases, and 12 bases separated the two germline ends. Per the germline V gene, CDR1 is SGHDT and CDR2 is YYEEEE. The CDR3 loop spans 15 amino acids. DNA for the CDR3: TGTGCCAGCAGCTTGGGGGCAGGGCTCCACAATGAGCAGTTCTTC. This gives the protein CASSLGAGLHNEQFF.

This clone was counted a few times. The CDR3 sequence is CASRPELTGFTEAFF. In DNA form, the CDR3 reads TGTGCCAGCAGGCCGGAGCTTACAGGGTTCACTGAAGCTTTCTTT. This chain uses TRBV28 with TRBJ1-1, with D possibly being TRBD1 (6 bases). This CDR3 comprises 15 residues. Germline CDR1 and CDR2: MDHEN and SYDVKM. The V end was cut by 6 bases, the J end by 4 bases, with 18 bases between. The complete variable domain, with remaining parts taken from reference TRBV28 and TRBJ1-1, reads DVKVTQSSRYLVKRTGEKVFLECVQDMDHENMFWYRQDPGLGLRLIYFSYDVKMKEKGDIPEGYSVSREKKERFSLILESASTNQTSMYLCASRPELTGFTEAFFGQGTRLTVV.

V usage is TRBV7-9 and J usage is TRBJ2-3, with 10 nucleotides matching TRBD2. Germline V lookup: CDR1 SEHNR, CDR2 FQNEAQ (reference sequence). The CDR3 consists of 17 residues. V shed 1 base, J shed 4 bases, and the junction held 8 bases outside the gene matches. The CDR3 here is CASSLEQGTSVSDTQYF. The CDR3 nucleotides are TGTGCCAGCAGCTTAGAGCAAGGGACTAGCGTCTCAGATACGCAGTATTTT.

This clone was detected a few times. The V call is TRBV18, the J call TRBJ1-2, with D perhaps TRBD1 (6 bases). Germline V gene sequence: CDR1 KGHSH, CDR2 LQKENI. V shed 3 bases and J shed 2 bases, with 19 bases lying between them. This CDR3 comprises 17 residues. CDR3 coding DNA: TGTGCCAGCTCACCGCTGCAGGGGACATCAGGAAACTATGGCTACACCTTC. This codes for CASSPLQGTSGNYGYTF.

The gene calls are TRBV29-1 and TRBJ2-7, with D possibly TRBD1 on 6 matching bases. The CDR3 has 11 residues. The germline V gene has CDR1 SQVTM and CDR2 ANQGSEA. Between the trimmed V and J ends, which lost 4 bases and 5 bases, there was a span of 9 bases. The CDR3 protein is CSVAQGHEQYF. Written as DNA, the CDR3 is TGCAGCGTTGCACAGGGACACGAGCAGTACTTC.

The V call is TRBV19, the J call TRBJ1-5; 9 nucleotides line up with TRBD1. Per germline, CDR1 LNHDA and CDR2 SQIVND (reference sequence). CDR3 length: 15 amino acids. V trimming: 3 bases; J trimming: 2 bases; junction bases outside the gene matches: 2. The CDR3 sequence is CASSIWDRGNQPQHF. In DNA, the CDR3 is TGTGCCAGTAGTATTTGGGACAGGGGCAATCAGCCCCAGCATTTT.

The CDR3 sequence: CASSLDPGQGTEAFF. In DNA form, the CDR3 reads TGTGCCAGCAGCTTAGATCCGGGACAGGGCACTGAAGCTTTCTTT. The chain combines TRBV11-3 with TRBJ1-1, with TRBD1 identical over 9 bases. Germline V gene data show CDR1 as SGHNT and CDR2 as YENEEA. Trimming cost V 0 bases and J 4 bases; bases outside gene matches: 3. The CDR3 consists of 15 residues. Full variable domain (remainder filled in from reference TRBV11-3 and TRBJ1-1): EAGVVQSPRYKIIEKKQPVAFWCNPISGHNTLYWYLQNLGQGPELLIRYENEEAVDDSQLPKDRFSAERLKGVDSTLKIQPAELGDSAVYLCASSLDPGQGTEAFFGQGTRLTVV.

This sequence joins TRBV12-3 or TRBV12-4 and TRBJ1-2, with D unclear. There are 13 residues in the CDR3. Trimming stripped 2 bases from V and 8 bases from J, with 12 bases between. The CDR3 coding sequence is TGTGCCAGCAGTTTAACTAGGGTGGCCGGCTACACCTTC. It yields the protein CASSLTRVAGYTF.

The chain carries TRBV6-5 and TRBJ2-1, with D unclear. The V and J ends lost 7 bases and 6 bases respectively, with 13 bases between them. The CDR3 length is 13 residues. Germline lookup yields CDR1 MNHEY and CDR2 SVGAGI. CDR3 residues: CASTYGWANEQFF. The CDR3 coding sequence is TGTGCCAGCACCTACGGATGGGCCAATGAGCAGTTCTTC.

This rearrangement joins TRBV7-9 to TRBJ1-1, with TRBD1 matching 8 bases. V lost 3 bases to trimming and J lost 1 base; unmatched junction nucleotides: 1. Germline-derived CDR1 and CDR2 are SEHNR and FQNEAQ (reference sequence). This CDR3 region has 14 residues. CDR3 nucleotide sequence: TGTGCCAGCAGCTTCGGGACAGGGAACACTGAAGCTTTCTTT. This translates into CASSFGTGNTEAFF.

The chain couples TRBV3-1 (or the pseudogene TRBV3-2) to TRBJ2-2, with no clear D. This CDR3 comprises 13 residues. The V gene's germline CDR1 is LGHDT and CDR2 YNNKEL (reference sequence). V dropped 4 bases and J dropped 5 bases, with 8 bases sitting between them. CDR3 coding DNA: TGTGCCAGCAGCCTACTCCGAACCGGGGAGCTGTTTTTT. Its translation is CASSLLRTGELFF.

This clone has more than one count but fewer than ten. The CDR3 is CASRPELAGRTDTQYF. The CDR3 DNA reads TGCGCCAGCAGGCCCGAACTAGCGGGGCGCACAGATACGCAGTATTTT. The chain employs TRBV4-3 and TRBJ2-3; 10 positions agree with TRBD2. With V trimmed by 6 bases and J by 1 base, 7 bases remained unmatched. The CDR3 runs 16 residues. CDR1 and CDR2 from the germline V gene are LGHNA and YSLEER.

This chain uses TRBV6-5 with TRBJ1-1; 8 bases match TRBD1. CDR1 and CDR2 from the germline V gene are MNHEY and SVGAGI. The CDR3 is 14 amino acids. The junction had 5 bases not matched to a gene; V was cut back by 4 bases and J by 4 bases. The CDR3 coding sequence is TGTGCCAGCAGTTCAACAGGGGGAAGCACTGAAGCTTTCTTT. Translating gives CASSSTGGSTEAFF.

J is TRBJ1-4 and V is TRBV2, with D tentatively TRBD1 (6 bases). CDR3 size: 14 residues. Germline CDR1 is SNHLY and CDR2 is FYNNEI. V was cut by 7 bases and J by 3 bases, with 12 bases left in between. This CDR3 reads CASNRGQSNEKLFF. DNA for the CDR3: TGTGCCAGCAACCGCGGACAGTCTAATGAAAAACTGTTTTTT.

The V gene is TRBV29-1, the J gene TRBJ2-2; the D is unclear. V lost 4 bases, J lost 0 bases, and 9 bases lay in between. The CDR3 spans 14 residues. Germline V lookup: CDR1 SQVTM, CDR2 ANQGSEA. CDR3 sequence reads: CSVVGQSNTGELFF. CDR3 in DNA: TGCAGCGTTGTTGGGCAGTCGAACACCGGGGAGCTGTTTTTT.